This T cell receptor beta chain emerged from a study of response to subunit inactivated influenza vaccine. Notes on the study in general: The authors suggested that few new T cells are recruited per seasonal influenza vaccination.

To note about this clonotype: Its specificity is unknown.

CDR3 length equals 19 residues. Germline CDR1 and CDR2: LGHNA and YSLEER. V was shortened by 0 bases and J by 5 bases, with 23 bases between the two germline ends. Each CDR3 protein is one row after TCRdb ran MiXCR on the RT-PCR reads. The repertoire holds approximately 500,000 distinct CDR3 sequences, with around 15% as singletons. The starting material was PBMCs from blood, obtained approximately 13 days after vaccination. The chain combines TRBV4-3 with TRBJ2-1; D possibly corresponds to TRBD1 (6 bases). The sequence derives from a man aged 50 to 60 who received an inactivated influenza vaccine. CDR3 in amino acids: CASSQDAEGVVRVNNEQFF. The CDR3 DNA reads TGCGCCAGCAGCCAAGATGCTGAGGGGGTAGTACGAGTCAACAATGAGCAGTTCTTC.